The rows below give T cell receptor beta chains drawn from one sample of a study of shared clonotypes between healthy human individuals. Profiled with immunoSEQ multiplex PCR; TCRdb holds only in-frame clones, not every one. The table shows roughly 1,000,000 clones, with approximately 78% occurring only once. Sequenced input: memory CD4+ T cells from PBMCs. The receptors derive from a man aged 18 to 29 in good health. Some clones in this sample may be carry-over from other donors' samples. Both conserved end residues are part of each CDR3. The order of the fields is CDR3 DNA, CDR3 protein, clone size, J gene, V gene, D gene. D genes are given only for firm matches. Only part of the rows carry a size: once, few, many, or a class if the clone is expanded.

TGTGCCAGCAGCTCGACAGGGATGGCAGATACGCAGTATTTT CASSSTGMADTQYF NA TRBJ2-3 TRBV27 TRBD1
TGTGCCAGCAGCCTTTTTTGGGGGAACTACAATGAGCAGTTCTTC CASSLFWGNYNEQFF NA TRBJ2-1 TRBV2 NA
TGCGCCAGCAGTTTGGTGACAGGGGGCTCCTACGAGCAGTACTTC CASSLVTGGSYEQYF NA TRBJ2-7 TRBV5-1 TRBD1
TGTGCCAGCAGCGGGAGTGCCGGGACAGGGGATTACTCCTACGAGCAGTACTTC CASSGSAGTGDYSYEQYF NA TRBJ2-7 TRBV25-1 TRBD1
TGTGCCAGCAGCTTAACGGGGGACCCCTACGAGCAGTACTTC CASSLTGDPYEQYF many TRBJ2-7 TRBV7-3 NA
TGTGCCAGTAGTATAGGGCAGGCGGTGGGGGAGACCCAGTACTTC CASSIGQAVGETQYF NA TRBJ2-5 TRBV19 NA
TGTGCCAGCAGCTTAGACCTAGTTGTACCGGGCGAGCAGTACTTC CASSLDLVVPGEQYF NA TRBJ2-7 TRBV11-2 NA
TGTGCCAGCTCACCGGGACTAGCGGACCTCTACGAGCAGTACTTC CASSPGLADLYEQYF once TRBJ2-7 TRBV18 TRBD2
TGTGCCAGCTCACCACCGAGGTTAGCTAGCGCCGGGGAGCTGTTTTTT CASSPPRLASAGELFF NA TRBJ2-2 TRBV18 NA
TGTGCCTGGAACTCCAATGGGCCGAACACCGGGGAGCTGTTTTTT CAWNSNGPNTGELFF NA TRBJ2-2 TRBV30 NA
TGCAGTGCTCAGGACAGAGACGAGCAGTACTTC CSAQDRDEQYF NA TRBJ2-7 TRBV20-1 NA
TGTGCCAGCAGTTTCGGGGGGACACCAAGCTACACCTTC CASSFGGTPSYTF NA TRBJ1-2 TRBV28 NA
TGTGCCACCAGCAGACGATTAGGGGCCGTTCAGCCCCAGCATTTT CATSRRLGAVQPQHF NA TRBJ1-5 TRBV15 NA
TGTGCCAGCAGTTTATCGTGGGGCAGGGGGAACACTGAAGCTTTCTTT CASSLSWGRGNTEAFF NA TRBJ1-1 TRBV28 NA
TGCGCCAGCATAACCGGCGGGGGGAACACCGGGGAGCTGTTTTTT CASITGGGNTGELFF NA TRBJ2-2 TRBV5-1 TRBD2
TGTGCCAGCAGTTTATTCTCTCTCGGGGGCGAGCAGTACTTC CASSLFSLGGEQYF NA TRBJ2-7 TRBV27 NA
TGCGCCAGCAGCCAAGATCTGCGAGGAGCTAACTATGGCTACACCTTC CASSQDLRGANYGYTF NA TRBJ1-2 TRBV7-9 NA
TGTGCCAGCAGCTTAAAGGGACTAGCGGGCCCTTGGAATGAGCAGTTCTTC CASSLKGLAGPWNEQFF NA TRBJ2-1 TRBV7-8 TRBD2
TGTGCCAGCAGCTTTGTCCAGGGGTCCGAGCAGTACTTC CASSFVQGSEQYF NA TRBJ2-7 TRBV7-3 NA
TGTGCCAGCAGCTTAACTTTAGGGGGCGGGGAGCTGTTTTTT CASSLTLGGGELFF NA TRBJ2-2 TRBV7-3 NA
TGCGCCAGCAGCTCCGGACAGGGTGAAGAGACCCAGTACTTC CASSSGQGEETQYF once TRBJ2-5 TRBV5-1 TRBD1
TGTGCCAGCAGCTCCTTTCCTGGTAATGAGCAGTTCTTC CASSSFPGNEQFF NA TRBJ2-1 TRBV11-1 NA
TGTGCCAGCAGTTACTCAGGCGGGAACACCGGGGAGCTGTTTTTT CASSYSGGNTGELFF NA TRBJ2-2 TRBV6-6 NA
TGTGCCAGCAGCCGACGGCGCACCGGGGAGCTGTTTTTT CASSRRRTGELFF NA TRBJ2-2 TRBV7-2 NA
TGCGCCAGCAGTCCCGGACAGGGGGCCATCTATGAGGGCTACACCTTC CASSPGQGAIYEGYTF NA TRBJ1-2 TRBV4-1 TRBD1
TGTGCCAGCTCACCCCTCGGACTAGCGGGGCACAATGAGCAGTTCTTC CASSPLGLAGHNEQFF NA TRBJ2-1 TRBV18 TRBD2
TGTGCCAGCAGTAGTTGGCCGGTCTATGGCTACACCTTC CASSSWPVYGYTF NA TRBJ1-2 TRBV28 NA
TGTGCCAGCAGTTTTGTTCTAGACCAAGAGACCCAGTACTTC CASSFVLDQETQYF NA TRBJ2-5 TRBV28 NA
TGTGCCAGCAGTTACGGGCAGGGACCTAGCACCTTC CASSYGQGPSTF NA TRBJ1-2 TRBV6-6 NA
TGTGCCAGCAGCCTTCGGGGGGACAATAACTATGGCTACACCTTC CASSLRGDNNYGYTF NA TRBJ1-2 TRBV14 NA
TGTGCCAGCAGCTCCGTAGCGGGAGGGAACACCGGGGAGCTGTTTTTT CASSSVAGGNTGELFF NA TRBJ2-2 TRBV5-4 TRBD2
TGTGCCAGCAGCCCTGGTTATGAACGGGTGGGGTACAATGAGCAGTTCTTC CASSPGYERVGYNEQFF NA TRBJ2-1 TRBV7-6 NA
TGCGCCAGCAGCCACCCCAAGGCGGAGTACGGGGAGCAGTTCTTC CASSHPKAEYGEQFF once TRBJ2-1 TRBV4-1 NA
TGTGCCAGCAGTTTACATCCCGGGACAGGGGATTCCTACGAGCAGTACTTC CASSLHPGTGDSYEQYF NA TRBJ2-7 TRBV28 TRBD1
TGTGCCAGCAGTTACATACAGGGCACCCAGCCCCAGCATTTT CASSYIQGTQPQHF NA TRBJ1-5 TRBV6-5 NA
TGTGCCAGCAGGCTCATCGGGGAAAAACTGTTTTTT CASRLIGEKLFF NA TRBJ1-4 TRBV6-1 NA
TGTGCCAGCAGCCCAGCCACTAGAGCCACCGGGGAGCTGTTTTTT CASSPATRATGELFF NA TRBJ2-2 TRBV11-2 NA
TGTGCCACCAGCCATGGGACAGCTAACTATGGCTACACCTTC CATSHGTANYGYTF NA TRBJ1-2 TRBV15 TRBD1
TGTGCCAGCAGCTTAACAGGGGCGACTGAAGCTTTCTTT CASSLTGATEAFF NA TRBJ1-1 TRBV5-6 TRBD1